One sample yielded the 8 T cell receptor beta chains listed below, sequenced in a study of brain metastases from non-small cell lung cancer (dated 2019 in TCRdb). Library generation was performed with the immunoSEQ multiplex PCR assay. TCRdb mirrors the immuneACCESS table, restricted to in-frame sequences. Some clones are absent from its copies; in checked studies, under half trace to an unresolved V gene, and the reason for the others is unknown. Counted in this sample were over 3,500 clones; around 89% of them appeared once. The ten largest clones take up roughly 3.3% of the sample. The material sequenced was primary lung tumor tissue. The intended sense of this specimen's cell subset or site label: primary lung tumor paired with brain metastasis. The source of these receptors is a donor aged 40 or over with non-small cell lung cancer.

This clone was seen just once. As DNA, the CDR3 is TGTGCCAGCACCTTATTCGGACAGAATCAGCCCCAGCATTTT. Protein sequence: CASTLFGQNQPQHF. This chain connects TRBV5-6 to TRBJ1-5, with a tentative D call TRBD1 (6 bases). Germline V CDR1 and CDR2: SGHDT, YYEEEE. The V and J ends lost 6 bases and 4 bases respectively, with 14 bases between them. The CDR3 has 14 amino acids.

The chain employs TRBV11-1 and TRBJ2-7; no clear D. Germline values: CDR1 SGHAT, CDR2 FQDESV (reference sequence). Trimming cost V 5 bases and J 2 bases, with 13 bases left between them. The CDR3 is made up of 14 amino acids. The CDR3 protein is CASSVTARAYEQYF. CDR3 DNA sequence: TGTGCCAGCAGCGTGACTGCCCGAGCCTACGAGCAGTACTTC.

This chain links TRBV19 with TRBJ1-2; the D gene is possibly TRBD1 (5 bases). CDR1 and CDR2 (germline): LNHDA, SQIVND (reference sequence). Between the trimmed V and J ends, which lost 8 bases and 4 bases, there was a span of 17 bases. The CDR3 has 14 residues. CDR3 DNA sequence: TGTGCCAGTCGCCGTAGACAGCGAAGCTATGGCTACACCTTC. Translating it yields CASRRRQRSYGYTF.

As concerns this clone: A much larger clone differs by one base, so this may be a read error. The V gene is TRBV10-3, the J gene TRBJ2-7; tentative D call: TRBD2 (6 bases). Germline V gene sequence: CDR1 ENHRY, CDR2 SYGVKD. The CDR3 totals 14 residues. V dropped 10 bases and J dropped 2 bases, with 18 bases sitting between them. The CDR3 here is CATWTNGSAYEQYF. Here the CDR3 DNA reads TGTGCCACTTGGACTAACGGGAGTGCCTACGAGCAGTACTTC.

This chain uses TRBV5-1 with TRBJ2-5; TRBD2 agrees at 9 bases. V shed 4 bases, J shed 0 bases, and the junction held 4 bases outside the gene matches. Germline CDR1 is SGHRS and CDR2 is YFSETQ. The CDR3 has 15 residues. The CDR3 nucleotides read TGCGCCAGCAGCCGGACTAGCGCGTACCAAGAGACCCAGTACTTC. It specifies CASSRTSAYQETQYF.

The chain recombines TRBV7-2 with TRBJ1-1; TRBD1 matches 12 bases. Germline V CDR1 and CDR2: SGHTA, FQGNSA. With V trimmed by 5 bases and J by 10 bases, 8 bases remained unmatched. This CDR3 contains 14 residues. CDR3 coding DNA: TGTGCCAGCAGCCTCGGGACAGGGGGCGTACGAGCTTTCTTT. As protein: CASSLGTGGVRAFF. Using reference TRBV7-2 and TRBJ1-1 for the parts outside the CDR3, the full variable domain is GAGVSQSPSNKVTEKGKDVELRCDPISGHTALYWYRQSLGQGLEFLIYFQGNSAPDKSGLPSDRFSAERTGGSVSTLTIQRTQQEDSAVYLCASSLGTGGVRAFFGQGTRLTVV.

The chain links TRBV2 to TRBJ2-2; 8 bases match TRBD1. The CDR3 is 14 residues long. Germline V gene lookup returns CDR1 SNHLY and CDR2 FYNNEI. V lost 4 bases to trimming and J lost 6 bases; unmatched junction nucleotides: 4. CDR3 nucleotide sequence: TGTGCCAGCAGTGGGTCAGGGGGCTCCGGGGAGCTGTTTTTT. It codes for CASSGSGGSGELFF.

This rearrangement joins TRBV19 to TRBJ2-2; D uncertain. The germline V gene encodes CDR1 LNHDA and CDR2 SQIVND (reference sequence). The V end lost 3 bases, the J end lost 4 bases, and 9 bases lay between the germline ends. The CDR3 totals 14 residues. Here the CDR3 reads CASSIKASTGELFF. The CDR3 DNA reads as TGTGCCAGTAGTATCAAGGCAAGCACCGGGGAGCTGTTTTTT.